This TCR beta chain was captured in a study of identical twins. Notes on this clonotype: As yet, its antigen is unknown.

The study's findings and limits: Memory repertoires showed no such pattern, whereas abundant cord blood beta clonotypes carried fewer insertions. The study based its conclusions on cross-sectional statistical analysis and did not follow the same donors.

CDR3 length: 15 residues. CDR1 LNHNV and CDR2 YYDKDF come from the germline V gene (reference sequence). After removal of 3 bases from V and 1 base from J, the junction contained 2 bases not matched to a gene. TCRdb re-called the 5' RACE reads through MiXCR, storing one row per CDR3 protein. This sample has 250,000 to 300,000 distinct CDR3 sequences, with about 9% found just once. These data also formed part of another study, on yellow fever vaccine responses in identical twins. In that study: Twins' T cell vaccine responses reportedly looked partly convergent, partly personalized.

The sequenced material came from CD8+ T cells sorted from blood. The gene calls are TRBV15 and TRBJ2-3; TRBD2 aligns across 9 bases. This sequence originates from a woman aged 18-29 years in good health. Here the CDR3 reads CATSRSSGGTDTQYF. For the CDR3, the DNA is TGTGCCACCAGCAGGTCTAGCGGGGGCACAGATACGCAGTATTTT.